The 31 T cell receptor beta chains listed next were all sequenced from one sample in a study of blood T cells in healthy people across ages. Sample-barcoded 5' priming and a J-beta primer mix drove a second PCR of roughly 6 to 12 cycles. Each CDR3 protein gets one entry after TCRdb re-called the 5' RACE reads with MiXCR. The sample consists of 750,000 to 950,000 distinct CDR3 sequences, approximately 32% of them appearing once. These data also featured in a second study, about T cells of mothers and their children.

Sequenced sample: blood. These receptors all stem from a woman between 40 and 55 years old in good health.

In the case of this clonotype: This clone may be a read error of a much larger clone one base away. The chain employs TRBV5-1 and TRBJ2-4, with 8 bases lining up with TRBD1. The better agreement between TRBJ2-7 and the DNA end casts doubt on the J call. Germline lookup yields CDR1 SGHRS and CDR2 YFSETQ. The length of the CDR3 is 16 residues. For the CDR3, the DNA is TGCGCCGGCAGCTTGGGCGGACAGGGAAAAACTTACGAGCAGTACTTC. Protein product: CAGSLGGQGKTYEQYF.

There are a few counts of this clonotype. The chain carries TRBV7-9 and TRBJ2-3; 9 bases align to TRBD1. The CDR3 sequence is 15 residues long. V was clipped by 6 bases and J by 3 bases; unmatched bases: 7. Looked up from germline, CDR1 is SEHNR and CDR2 is FQNEAQ (reference sequence). The CDR3 DNA follows: TGTGCCAGCAGTCGGGACAGGGTAATAACAGATACGCAGTATTTT. Translation: CASSRDRVITDTQYF.

A word on this clonotype: At one of its ends the junction is not consistent with the germline gene, which may arise from a read error. The chain employs TRBV7-7 and TRBJ2-5; TRBD2 matches 8 bases. This CDR3 has 14 amino acids. CDR1 is SSHAT, CDR2 FNYEAQ, per germline (reference sequence). For the CDR3, the DNA is TGTGCTAGCAGCTTAGCGGGGTTCCGAGAGACCCAGTACTTC. It specifies CASSLAGFRETQYF.

V is TRBV4-1 and J is TRBJ2-3; either TRBD1 or TRBD2 may fit D (6 bases each). The V end lost 0 bases, the J end lost 5 bases, and 21 bases lay between the germline ends. This CDR3 has 18 residues. Looked up from germline, CDR1 is MGHRA and CDR2 is YSYEKL. DNA of the CDR3: TGCGCCAGCAGCCAAGACGGGGGCGGGGTGATCTTCGGAGATACGCAGTATTTT. Its translation is CASSQDGGGVIFGDTQYF.

A few counts support this clonotype. The J gene is TRBJ1-1, the V gene TRBV27; 10 bases agree with TRBD1. CDR3 size: 15 residues. V dropped 5 bases and J dropped 4; count of bases not matched to a gene: 7. Germline CDR1 MNHEY, CDR2 SMNVEV (reference sequence). CDR3 sequence reads: CASSPKDRGVTEAFF. CDR3 in DNA: TGTGCCAGCAGTCCTAAGGACAGGGGGGTCACTGAAGCTTTCTTT.

This chain links TRBV27 with TRBJ1-2; 7 bases agree with TRBD1. Trimming cost V 4 bases and J 3 bases; bases outside gene matches: 5. This CDR3 spans 14 amino acids. The germline V gene has CDR1 MNHEY and CDR2 SMNVEV (reference sequence). DNA of the CDR3: TGTGCCAGCAGTTCCGAGGGGGCGGACTATGGCTACACCTTC. Translated: CASSSEGADYGYTF.

With respect to this clonotype: The junction does not match germline at one end; this may be a read error. The chain uses TRBV6-6 and TRBJ1-6; 9 bases agree with TRBD1. This CDR3 region has 13 residues. Per the germline V gene, CDR1 is MNHNY and CDR2 is SVGAGI (reference sequence). The CDR3 reads CASSSGTGTPRHF. DNA of the CDR3: TGTGCCAGCAGTTCCGGGACAGGGACACCCCGCCACTTT.

This clonotype occurred a few times. The CDR3 loop reads CASIENRGQGKTQYF. The CDR3 region has the DNA TGTGCCAGCATTGAAAATCGGGGACAGGGGAAGACCCAGTACTTC. J is TRBJ2-5 and V is TRBV6-6, with TRBD1 matching over 10 bases. The germline gives CDR1 MNHNY, CDR2 SVGAGI (reference sequence). The CDR3 length is 15 residues. The junction had 11 bases not matched to a gene; V was cut back by 7 bases and J by 6 bases.

As to this clonotype: This sequence may be a read error, since a much larger clone differs from it by one base. The V gene is TRBV4-2, the J gene TRBJ2-7, with 11 bases identical to TRBD1. Germline V gene data show CDR1 as LGHNA and CDR2 as YNFKEQ. There are 16 residues in the CDR3. CDR3 sequence (DNA): TGTGCCAGCAGCCTTTCCCCCGGGACAGGGGGAGTTGAGCAGGACTTC. It yields the protein CASSLSPGTGGVEQDF.

The genes are TRBV6-2 or TRBV6-3 and TRBJ1-1; D may be TRBD1 (5 bases). This CDR3 is 14 amino acids long. V shed 8 bases and J shed 7 bases, with 20 bases lying between them. Germline V gene sequence: CDR1 MNHEY, CDR2 SVGEGT. CDR3 DNA sequence: TGTGCCAGCTGTTCAGTCGGCGGGGGATTTGAAGCTTTCTTT. This encodes CASCSVGGGFEAFF.

There are a few counts of this clonotype. V gene TRBV4-3 combines with J gene TRBJ1-2; TRBD1 is a possible D gene (5 bases). Germline V gene sequence: CDR1 LGHNA, CDR2 YSLEER. Deletions cut 2 bases from V and 5 bases from J, with 18 bases between. The CDR3 contains 16 residues. The chain's CDR3 is CASSQTQGRVRYGYTF. The DNA of the CDR3 is TGCGCCAGCAGCCAAACCCAGGGAAGGGTTCGGTATGGCTACACCTTC.

A single count supports this clonotype. This may arise from a read error, as a much more abundant clone is one base away. This chain uses TRBV29-1 with TRBJ2-3; D ambiguous. V was clipped by 5 bases and J by 3 bases, with 15 bases between them. This CDR3 region has 14 residues. Looked up from germline, CDR1 is SQVTM and CDR2 is ANQGSEA. CDR3 residues: CSVSGRKGTDTQYF. The CDR3 region has the DNA TGCAGCGTTTCCGGCAGGAAGGGAACAGATACGCAGTATTTT.

This clonotype was found many times. This chain connects TRBV11-2 to TRBJ2-7; D ambiguous. The CDR3 runs 13 residues. Trimming took 6 bases from V and 5 from J, leaving 14 bases between them. Germline CDR1 SGHAT, CDR2 FQNNGV. The CDR3 DNA is TGTGCCAGCAGGCTTTATGAAGGGAACGAGCAGTACTTC. Translation gives CASRLYEGNEQYF.

Notes on this clonotype: The junction departs from the called germline gene at one end, perhaps through a read error. V is TRBV5-1 and J is TRBJ1-2; 7 positions match TRBD1. Germline CDR1 and CDR2: SGHRS and YFSETQ. CDR3 length equals 14 residues. DNA for the CDR3: TGCGCCAGCACCTTGGGACAGAATAACTATGGCTACACCTTC. It codes for CASTLGQNNYGYTF.

On this clonotype: The junction shows a germline mismatch at one end, possibly a read error. The rearrangement uses TRBV6-5 and TRBJ1-3, with D possibly being TRBD1 (5 bases). The CDR3 is 18 residues long. CDR1 is MNHEY, CDR2 SVGAGI, per germline. For the CDR3, the DNA is TGTGTCAGCAGTTACTCGCAAAGAGGGGAATTTCCTGGAAACACCATATATTTT. It encodes CVSSYSQRGEFPGNTIYF.

There are many counts of this clonotype. CDR3 coding DNA: TGTGCCAGCAGCACGGGCGGGGCGAACTACAATGAGCAGTTCTTC. Protein sequence: CASSTGGANYNEQFF. The gene calls are TRBV28 and TRBJ2-1; weak D call: TRBD2 (6 bases). From germline, CDR1 is MDHEN and CDR2 SYDVKM. This CDR3 spans 15 amino acids. V dropped 6 bases and J dropped 3 bases, with 15 bases sitting between them. The entire variable domain, with the rest obtained from reference TRBV28 and TRBJ2-1, is as follows: DVKVTQSSRYLVKRTGEKVFLECVQDMDHENMFWYRQDPGLGLRLIYFSYDVKMKEKGDIPEGYSVSREKKERFSLILESASTNQTSMYLCASSTGGANYNEQFFGPGTRLTVL.

This clonotype appeared a few times. This sequence joins TRBV3-1 and TRBJ2-3; D is unclear. Germline V gene sequence: CDR1 LGHDT, CDR2 YNNKEL (reference sequence). CDR3 length: 14 amino acids. V was clipped by 1 base and J by 2 bases, with 7 bases between them. DNA of the CDR3: TGTGCCAGCAGCCAAGTAAGATTCACAGATACGCAGTATTTT. Amino acids: CASSQVRFTDTQYF.

The V call is TRBV20-1, the J call TRBJ2-7, with 7 bases lining up with TRBD1. V was pared by 2 bases and J by 4 bases, with 8 bases of the junction left unmatched. This CDR3 spans 14 amino acids. CDR1 is DFQATT and CDR2 is SNEGSKA in the germline V gene (reference sequence). The CDR3 here is CSARQTGSLYEQYF. DNA for the CDR3: TGCAGTGCTAGACAGACAGGGAGCTTGTACGAGCAGTACTTC.

On this clonotype itself: The junction does not match germline at one end; this may be a read error. The chain links TRBV5-1 to TRBJ1-1; no reliable D call. The germline gives CDR1 SGHRS, CDR2 YFSETQ. CDR3 size: 14 residues. CDR3 residues: CASSLDGGNTKAFF. The CDR3 region has the DNA TGCGCCAGCAGCTTGGATGGAGGGAACACTAAAGCTTTCTTT.

The chain has TRBV7-2 and TRBJ2-3; D possibly uses TRBD1 or TRBD2 (6 bases each). This CDR3 is built from 15 residues. Trimming removed 4 bases from V and 4 bases from J, with 15 bases in between. Germline CDR1 is SGHTA and CDR2 is FQGNSA. DNA of the CDR3: TGTGCCAGCAGCTCAAGGGGGGCCGGGTCAGATACGCAGTATTTT. Protein product: CASSSRGAGSDTQYF.

This clonotype was seen only once. The V gene is TRBV4-1, the J gene TRBJ1-1; maybe TRBD1 (5 bases). Deletions cut 0 bases from V and 4 bases from J, with 12 bases between. The CDR3 covers 15 residues. Germline loops: CDR1 MGHRA, CDR2 YSYEKL. The CDR3 region has the DNA TGCGCCAGCAGCCAAGACCCAGGGTTAGTCACTGAAGCTTTCTTT. Translating it yields CASSQDPGLVTEAFF.

This clonotype appeared a few times. V is TRBV12-3 or TRBV12-4 and J is TRBJ2-2, with 8 nucleotides matching TRBD1. The CDR3 loop spans 14 amino acids. After removal of 5 bases from V and 6 bases from J, the junction contained 5 bases not matched to a gene. The CDR3 DNA reads TGTGCCAGCAGTATCAGGGGGCGGTCCGGGGAGCTGTTTTTT. It codes for CASSIRGRSGELFF.

For this clonotype: The germline gene is not matched at one end of the junction; a read error may be the cause. The V and J genes are TRBV12-3 or TRBV12-4 and TRBJ2-7; the D call may be TRBD1 or TRBD2 (5 bases each). CDR3 length equals 13 residues. CDR3 nucleotides: TGTGCCAGCAGTTCAGGGAGAGCCGACGAGGAGTACTTC. This gives the protein CASSSGRADEEYF.

As concerns this clonotype: The junction departs from germline at one end; a sequencing error may be responsible. This chain uses TRBV7-6 with TRBJ1-2, with D perhaps matching TRBD1 (6 bases). The germline CDR1 and CDR2 sequences are SGHVS and FNYEAQ. The CDR3 totals 15 residues. CDR3: CARSSNTQGNDGYTF. The CDR3 DNA follows: TGTGCCCGCAGCTCCAACACACAGGGTAATGATGGCTACACCTTC.

Ten or more counts support this clonotype. The rearrangement links TRBV10-3 to TRBJ2-3, with 12 bases lining up with TRBD2. Germline V gene sequence: CDR1 ENHRY, CDR2 SYGVKD. The length of the CDR3 is 15 residues. V dropped 8 bases and J dropped 6; count of bases not matched to a gene: 9. The CDR3 DNA follows: TGTGCCATCGGAGGACTAGCGGGGCCAGGGGATACGCAGTATTTT. Its translation is CAIGGLAGPGDTQYF.

There are many counts of this clonotype. The rearrangement uses TRBV20-1 and TRBJ2-1; 13 positions agree with TRBD2. J lost 4 bases, V lost 5 bases, and 11 bases had no gene match. The CDR3 is 17 amino acids. CDR1 is DFQATT, CDR2 SNEGSKA, per germline (reference sequence). The DNA for the CDR3 is TGCAGTGCTCACGACCGGACTAGCGGGGGTCAATACAATGAGCAGTTCTTC. It encodes CSAHDRTSGGQYNEQFF.

This clonotype appeared many times. This rearrangement joins TRBV7-2 to TRBJ2-3, with D maybe TRBD2 (6 bases). The CDR3 totals 16 residues. Trimming took off 1 base at V and 1 base at J, with 12 bases between the two ends. CDR1 SGHTA and CDR2 FQGNSA come from the germline V gene. This CDR3 reads CASSLGTGGRTDTQYF. The CDR3 DNA is TGTGCCAGCAGCTTAGGGACCGGGGGACGCACAGATACGCAGTATTTT.

This chain uses TRBV20-1 with TRBJ2-7, with 9 bases that match TRBD2. J lost 4 bases, V lost 2 bases, and 3 bases had no gene match. Germline V gene data show CDR1 as DFQATT and CDR2 as SNEGSKA (reference sequence). This CDR3 is 13 amino acids long. The CDR3 DNA sequence: TGCAGTGCTAGACTAGCGGGACGGTACGAGCAGTACTTC. Residues: CSARLAGRYEQYF.

J is TRBJ2-3 and V is TRBV7-2, with D unresolved. Germline lookup yields CDR1 SGHTA and CDR2 FQGNSA. The CDR3 covers 13 residues. Trimming shortened V by 3 bases and J by 4 bases, and 8 bases separated the two germline ends. CDR3 bases: TGTGCCAGCAGCTTGGGGTTCTCAGATACGCAGTATTTT. The encoded protein is CASSLGFSDTQYF.

This clonotype was detected once. The rearrangement links TRBV7-2 to TRBJ1-1, with D unclear. The CDR3 sequence is 14 residues long. CDR1 is SGHTA, CDR2 FQGNSA, per germline. Trimming took off 5 bases at V and 2 bases at J, with 12 bases between the two ends. The CDR3 reads CASSMGTRNTEAFF. CDR3 coding DNA: TGTGCCAGCAGCATGGGTACGAGAAACACTGAAGCTTTCTTT.

Turning to this clonotype: The junction and the germline gene differ at one end; a read error may be behind it. This chain links TRBV7-7 with TRBJ2-5, with D maybe TRBD2 (6 bases). The CDR3 covers 13 residues. The germline CDR1 and CDR2 sequences are SSHAT and FNYEAQ (reference sequence). CDR3 amino acids: CASSSTRVETQYF. Written as DNA, the CDR3 is TGTGCTAGCAGCTCGACTAGGGTAGAGACCCAGTACTTC.